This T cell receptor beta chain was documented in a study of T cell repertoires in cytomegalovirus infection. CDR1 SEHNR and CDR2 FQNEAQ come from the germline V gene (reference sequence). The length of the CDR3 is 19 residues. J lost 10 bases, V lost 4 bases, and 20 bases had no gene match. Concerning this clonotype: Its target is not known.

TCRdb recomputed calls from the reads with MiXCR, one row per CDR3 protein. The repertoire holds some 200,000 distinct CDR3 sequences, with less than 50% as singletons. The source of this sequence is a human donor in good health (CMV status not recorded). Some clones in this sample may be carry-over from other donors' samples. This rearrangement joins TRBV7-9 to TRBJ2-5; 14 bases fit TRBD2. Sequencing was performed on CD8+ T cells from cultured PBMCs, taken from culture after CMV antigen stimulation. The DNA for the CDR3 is TGTGCCAGCAGCTCTCCGGGACTAGCGGGGGACAACCCTATTGGCAACCAGTACTTC. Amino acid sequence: CASSSPGLAGDNPIGNQYF.